This section outlines one T cell receptor (beta chain) sequence together with its context. Its antigen remains unidentified. Within one base of it there is no much larger clone, and no base qualities were kept. Unmatched junction bases come to 3, with V trimmed by 4 bases and J by 1 base. The germline V gene encodes CDR1 SGHNT and CDR2 YYREEE (reference sequence). Inclusive of the bounding cysteine and phenylalanine, the CDR3 is 16 residues long. Only the CDR3 portion is preserved as DNA: 48 bases, with reading frame beginning at the first base. The data originate from a study of T cell clones after liver transplantation (dated by TCRdb to 2018 to 2020). About the study as a whole: The samples were obtained from ITN030ST, a randomized trial that attempted immunosuppression withdrawal within 2 years after liver transplantation. Blood samples were collected pre-transplant, pre-randomization before withdrawal, and post-randomization after either full withdrawal or failed withdrawal. Donor-reactive T cell clones were identified by TCRbeta sequencing following a pre-transplant mixed lymphocyte reaction and were subsequently tracked in post-transplant blood. A cohort of 8 liver transplant recipients was studied, of whom 3 were classified as tolerant and 5 as non-tolerant. No induction therapy was given to the subjects, and standard immunosuppression was administered until randomization at 12-24 months post-transplant. Tolerance was defined as complete withdrawal of immunosuppression for at least one year without a rise in liver enzymes beyond twice the upper limit of normal. Third party-reactive TCRbeta sequences were also identified from pre-transplant MLRs to serve as an antigen-independent comparator for donor-reactive sequences. Three of the eight recipients were HCV-positive; the others were transplanted for non-autoimmune, non-viral indications.

The study at large found these results: Donor-reactive sequences decreased more than third party-reactive sequences, which suggests partial antigen-specific deletion that was not related to withdrawal success. After accounting for repertoire turnover, donor-reactive detection was significantly reduced in 7 of 8 subjects for CD4 and 8 of 8 for CD8. Circulating donor-reactive CD4 TCRbeta sequences fell significantly post-transplant in most of the 8 subjects, irrespective of tolerance or HCV status. Low numbers of available donor cells limited the measurable donor-reactive repertoire in a couple of subjects. Because of small, heterogeneous patient numbers and non-standardized post-transplant time points, the conclusions were only preliminary. Because allograft tissue specimens were not available, migration of donor-reactive T cells into the graft, rather than deletion, may have occurred.

High-throughput TCRbeta CDR3 sequencing of frozen genomic DNA was performed by immunoSEQ, including PCR amplification, mapping, bias correction and internal controls. In the authors' own workflow: Only productive rearrangements were retained, with each unique TCRbeta sequence defined by its CDR3 nucleotide sequence together with its V and J gene. A sequence counted as donor-reactive only if the sequence showed at least 5-fold expansion in CFSE-low cells compared with unstimulated pre-transplant cells and had a frequency of at least 0.01%. Minimum frequency thresholds were set for each subject on the basis of the unstimulated sample with the lowest template count, so that a detection power of at least 90% was ensured. Jensen-Shannon divergence between the top 1000 TCRbeta sequences after and before transplant was used to measure repertoire turnover. Two-sided Fisher's exact tests were used to test for changes in the detection of donor-reactive sequences. TCRdb's version of the immuneACCESS table is confined to in-frame rearrangements and falls short of the full clone set. An unresolved V gene accounts for under half of the shortfall where checked; the remainder is of unknown origin. The DNA gave D and trimming, while V, J and clone size come from that table. The sample table lists tens of thousands of clones, 80% of them with a count of one. The ten largest clones capture approximately 0.73% of the sample.

Unstimulated PBMCs, after thawing, were stained for CD3, CD4 and CD8 and then FACS-sorted into CD3+CD4+ and CD3+CD8+ populations. Each of the 8 studied subjects was randomized to immunosuppression withdrawal. The Qiagen DNeasy Blood and Tissue Kit was used for isolation of genomic DNA. This receptor was taken from a human patient who received a liver transplant. In patients who had a transplant, some T cells may come from the graft donor. The chain is assembled from TRBV5-4 and TRBJ2-2; TRBD2 aligns with 11 central bases. The source material was CD4+ T cells from blood, sampled 12 months after liver transplant. DNA sequence: TGTGCCAGCAGCCAGGGACTAGCGGAGAACACCGGGGAGCTGTTTTTT. Its protein product is CASSQGLAENTGELFF.